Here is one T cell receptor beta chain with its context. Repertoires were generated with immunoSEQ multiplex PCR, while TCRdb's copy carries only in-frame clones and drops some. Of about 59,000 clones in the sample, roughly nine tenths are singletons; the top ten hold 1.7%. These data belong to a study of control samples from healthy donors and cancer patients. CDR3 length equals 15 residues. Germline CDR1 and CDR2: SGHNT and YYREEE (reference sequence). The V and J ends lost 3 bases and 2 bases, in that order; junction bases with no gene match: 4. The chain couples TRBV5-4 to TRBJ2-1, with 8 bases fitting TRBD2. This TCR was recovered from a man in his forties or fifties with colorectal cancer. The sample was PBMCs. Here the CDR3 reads CASSSTGGPYNEQFF. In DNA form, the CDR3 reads TGTGCCAGCAGCTCCACGGGGGGGCCCTACAATGAGCAGTTCTTC. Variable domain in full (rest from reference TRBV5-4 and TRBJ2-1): ETGVTQSPTHLIKTRGQQVTLRCSSQSGHNTVSWYQQALGQGPQFIFQYYREEENGRGNFPPRFSGLQFPNYSSELNVNALELDDSALYLCASSSTGGPYNEQFFGPGTRLTVL.